These 19 T cell receptor beta chains were sequenced from one sample in a study of shared clonotypes between healthy human individuals. Only in-frame clones appear in the TCRdb table, and some are missing; sequencing was by immunoSEQ multiplex PCR. The table has around 510,000 clones, roughly four fifths seen once; the top ten hold about 12%. The sample taken for sequencing was PBMCs. These receptors were taken from a woman aged 35 to 49 in good health. Some clones in this sample may be carry-over from other donors' samples.

The V call is TRBV28, the J call TRBJ2-7; 8 bases fit TRBD1. The J segment lost 5 bases and the V segment lost 7 bases, leaving 4 bases of the junction unmatched. The CDR3 consists of 12 residues. The germline V gene encodes CDR1 MDHEN and CDR2 SYDVKM. CDR3 protein: CASTSDRDEQYF. CDR3 nucleotides: TGTGCCAGCACCTCGGACAGGGACGAGCAGTACTTC.

This chain joins TRBV5-1 and TRBJ2-7; 7 bases are shared with TRBD1. Germline loops: CDR1 SGHRS, CDR2 YFSETQ. The CDR3 is 15 residues long. The ends lost 1 base at V and 0 bases at J; junction bases unmatched: 4. The CDR3 DNA reads as TGCGCCAGCAGCTTGCTGGGGACAGCCTCCTACGAGCAGTACTTC. The encoded protein is CASSLLGTASYEQYF.

As to this clone: Germline is not matched at one junction end, which may reflect a read error. The V call is TRBV18, the J call TRBJ2-5; perhaps TRBD2 as D (6 bases). CDR3 length equals 13 residues. The germline gives CDR1 KGHSH, CDR2 LQKENI. The CDR3 DNA is TGTGCCAGCTCACCAGGGACTCAAGGGACCCAGTACTTC. Protein product: CASSPGTQGTQYF.

J is TRBJ1-2 and V is TRBV28, with TRBD1 matching over 8 bases. The CDR3 is made up of 14 amino acids. After removal of 7 bases from V and 0 bases from J, the junction contained 4 bases not matched to a gene. Germline CDR1 MDHEN, CDR2 SYDVKM. The CDR3 region has the DNA TGTGCCAGCAACAAGGACAGGGCTAACTATGGCTACACCTTC. It codes for CASNKDRANYGYTF.

About this clone: One junction end disagrees with the germline gene, perhaps due to a read error. V is TRBV9 and J is TRBJ2-5, with 8 nucleotides matching TRBD2. CDR1 and CDR2 from the germline V gene are SGDLS and YYNGEE. CDR3 length equals 16 residues. This chain's CDR3 is CVSSVAASGSQETQYF. CDR3 sequence (DNA): TGTGTCAGCAGCGTAGCGGCTAGCGGGTCACAAGAGACCCAGTACTTC. Full variable domain (missing parts from reference TRBV9 and TRBJ2-5): DSGVTQTPKHLITATGQRVTLRCSPRSGDLSVYWYQQSLDQGLQFLIQYYNGEERAKGNILERFSAQQFPDLHSELNLSSLELGDSALYFCVSSVAASGSQETQYFGPGTRLLVL.

This chain uses TRBV10-3 with TRBJ1-4; tentative D call: TRBD1 (5 bases). CDR1 ENHRY and CDR2 SYGVKD come from the germline V gene. The CDR3 length is 15 residues. Trimming removed 2 bases at V and 2 bases at J, with 9 bases between. The CDR3 sequence is CAISERQGTNEKLFF. CDR3 nucleotide sequence: TGTGCCATCAGTGAGAGGCAGGGTACTAATGAAAAACTGTTTTTT.

V gene TRBV30 combines with J gene TRBJ1-3; D is undetermined. The CDR3 extends over 12 amino acids. V dropped 2 bases and J dropped 7 bases, with 9 bases sitting between them. The germline CDR1 and CDR2 sequences are GTSNPN and SVGIG (reference sequence). The CDR3: CAWSNSANTIYF. The CDR3 region has the DNA TGTGCCTGGAGTAATTCGGCGAACACCATATATTTT.

This chain links TRBV9 with TRBJ2-1; TRBD2 might be the D (6 bases). V lost 0 bases to trimming and J lost 9 bases, with 13 bases between them. Looked up from germline, CDR1 is SGDLS and CDR2 is YYNGEE. The CDR3 loop spans 14 amino acids. The CDR3 coding sequence is TGTGCCAGCAGCGTAGTCGGGAGCGGCTTTGAGCAGTTCTTC. Protein: CASSVVGSGFEQFF.

The V gene is TRBV7-9, the J gene TRBJ2-1; 12 nucleotides line up with TRBD2. The CDR3 runs to 14 residues. V was clipped by 5 bases and J by 9 bases; unmatched bases: 5. Germline V gene sequence: CDR1 SEHNR, CDR2 FQNEAQ (reference sequence). The CDR3 DNA follows: TGTGCCAGCAGCCCTAGCGGGAGGGCCCTTGAGCAGTTCTTC. Translation: CASSPSGRALEQFF.

CDR3 sequence: CASSLGGAGGPQVQFF. CDR3 in DNA: TGTGCCAGCAGCCTCGGGGGAGCGGGAGGGCCTCAAGTTCAGTTCTTC. The chain has TRBV5-4 and TRBJ2-1; 10 nucleotides align to TRBD2. The J segment lost 13 bases and the V segment lost 4 bases, leaving 17 bases of the junction unmatched. The CDR3 runs to 16 residues. Per the germline V gene, CDR1 is SGHNT and CDR2 is YYREEE (reference sequence).

The chain links TRBV9 to TRBJ2-1; D remains ambiguous. Germline V gene data show CDR1 as SGDLS and CDR2 as YYNGEE. There are 14 residues in the CDR3. Trimming left V 4 bases short and J 2 bases short, with 10 bases between. The CDR3 nucleotides are TGTGCCAGCAGCCCCGACATAACCTACAATGAGCAGTTCTTC. Its translation is CASSPDITYNEQFF.

The V gene is TRBV19, the J gene TRBJ1-5; no clear D. Germline-derived CDR1 and CDR2 are LNHDA and SQIVND (reference sequence). The CDR3 spans 12 residues. V was cut by 6 bases and J by 4 bases, with 7 bases left in between. The CDR3 here is CASRRENQPQHF. The CDR3 DNA reads TGTGCCAGTAGGAGGGAAAATCAGCCCCAGCATTTT.

The chain joins TRBV18 to TRBJ2-1; TRBD2 matches at 8 bases. Germline V gives CDR1 KGHSH, CDR2 LQKENI. The CDR3 contains 15 residues. Unmatched junction bases numbered 1, after V lost 3 bases and J lost 0 bases. For the CDR3, the DNA is TGTGCCAGCTCACCTAGCGGGAACTCCTACAATGAGCAGTTCTTC. Translated, it gives CASSPSGNSYNEQFF.

The rearrangement uses TRBV5-4 and TRBJ2-1; 8 bases fit TRBD1. Trimming cost V 1 base and J 1 base; bases outside gene matches: 1. This CDR3 region has 15 residues. Germline-derived CDR1 and CDR2 are SGHNT and YYREEE (reference sequence). The CDR3 loop is CASSLNRGSYNEQFF. The CDR3, as DNA: TGTGCCAGCAGCTTGAACAGGGGGTCCTACAATGAGCAGTTCTTC.

The table lists this clone with many counts. The chain has TRBV19 and TRBJ1-1; possibly TRBD1 for D (6 bases). The CDR3 runs to 14 residues. Deletions cut 4 bases from V and 4 bases from J, with 13 bases between. Per the germline V gene, CDR1 is LNHDA and CDR2 is SQIVND (reference sequence). This CDR3 reads CASSTDSGRTEAFF. The CDR3, as DNA: TGTGCCAGTAGTACGGACAGTGGGCGCACTGAAGCTTTCTTT.

This clone has only one observation. The chain uses TRBV6-1 and TRBJ2-7; 8 positions agree with TRBD2. CDR3 size: 15 residues. Germline assignment: CDR1 MNHNS and CDR2 SASEGT. V was pared by 5 bases and J by 2 bases, with 8 bases of the junction left unmatched. As DNA, the CDR3 is TGTGCCAGCAGTCTTAGCGGGACCCTGACCTACGAGCAGTACTTC. As protein: CASSLSGTLTYEQYF.

The rearrangement links TRBV9 to TRBJ2-1; D may be TRBD2 (5 bases). CDR1 and CDR2 (germline): SGDLS, YYNGEE. V was pared by 1 base and J by 0 bases, with 8 bases between. The CDR3 is made up of 15 amino acids. The CDR3 here is CASSVTGNSYNEQFF. CDR3 nucleotide sequence: TGTGCCAGCAGCGTAACCGGGAACTCCTACAATGAGCAGTTCTTC. The whole variable domain, filled in from reference TRBV9 and TRBJ2-1, reads DSGVTQTPKHLITATGQRVTLRCSPRSGDLSVYWYQQSLDQGLQFLIQYYNGEERAKGNILERFSAQQFPDLHSELNLSSLELGDSALYFCASSVTGNSYNEQFFGPGTRLTVL.

This clone was observed a few times. This chain links TRBV28 with TRBJ1-3, with D unclear. The V gene's germline CDR1 is MDHEN and CDR2 SYDVKM. The CDR3 totals 15 residues. V lost 3 bases and J lost 4, with 13 bases in between. CDR3 sequence: CASSFPGQAGNTIYF. The DNA for the CDR3 is TGTGCCAGCAGTTTCCCCGGCCAAGCGGGAAACACCATATATTTT.

The genes are TRBV5-1 and TRBJ2-6; 11 bases fit TRBD1. Germline CDR1 is SGHRS and CDR2 is YFSETQ. CDR3 length: 18 residues. V dropped 1 base and J dropped 1; count of bases not matched to a gene: 4. CDR3 in amino acids: CASSLSGTGGSGANVLTF. CDR3 DNA sequence: TGCGCCAGCAGCTTGTCCGGGACAGGGGGTTCTGGGGCCAACGTCCTGACTTTC.